A single T cell receptor beta chain is shown here with its context. As yet, its antigen is unknown. The protocol was immunoSEQ multiplex PCR, while the TCRdb copy is restricted to in-frame clones and leaves out a portion. The sample has roughly 700,000 clones; around 91% are singletons. These data are taken from a study of shared clonotypes between healthy human individuals. As for the study in general: Donor composition was a couple of women and three men, aged 18 to 49.

CDR1 is MNHEY and CDR2 is SMNVEV in the germline V gene (reference sequence). V lost 6 bases to trimming and J lost 3 bases, with 11 bases between them. There are 13 residues in the CDR3. The study's findings and limits: Lower generation probabilities were found for non-shared clonotypes than for those shared by all four donors.

V gene TRBV27 combines with J gene TRBJ1-2, with D uncertain. The sample taken for sequencing was memory CD8+ T cells from PBMCs. Subset noted: CD45RO+ cells pooled with CCR7-negative TemRA cells. The clonotype originates from a man younger than 30 in good health. Some clones in this sample may be carry-over from other donors' samples. CDR3 DNA sequence: TGTGCCAGCAGATCACACGGGGACTATGGCTACACCTTC. As protein: CASRSHGDYGYTF.